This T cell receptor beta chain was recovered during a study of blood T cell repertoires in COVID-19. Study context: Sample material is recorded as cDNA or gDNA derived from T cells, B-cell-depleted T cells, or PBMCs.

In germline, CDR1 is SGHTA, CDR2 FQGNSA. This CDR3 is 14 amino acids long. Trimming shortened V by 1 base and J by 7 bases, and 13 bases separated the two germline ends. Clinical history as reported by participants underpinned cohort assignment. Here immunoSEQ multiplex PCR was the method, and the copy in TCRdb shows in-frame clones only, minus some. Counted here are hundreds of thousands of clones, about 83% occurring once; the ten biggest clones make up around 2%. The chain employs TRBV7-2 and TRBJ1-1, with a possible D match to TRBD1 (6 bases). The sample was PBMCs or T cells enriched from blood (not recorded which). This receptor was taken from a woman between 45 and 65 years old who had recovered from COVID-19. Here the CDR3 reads CASSLGDIFYEAFF. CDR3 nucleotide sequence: TGTGCCAGCAGCTTAGGGGACATTTTTTATGAAGCTTTCTTT.